The 4 T cell receptor beta chains listed next were all sequenced from one sample in a study of CD8+CD57+ T cells in acquired aplastic anemia. The template for TCR beta VDJ and CDR3 sequence profiling was genomic DNA. In TCRdb, the reads were re-called with MiXCR into one record per CDR3 protein. Among some 42,000 distinct CDR3 sequences listed, 55% to 80% were seen once. The sequencing input was sorted CD4+, CD8+, or CD8+CD57+ T cells (not recorded which) from PBMCs. These receptor sequences come from a human donor in good health, serving as a control.

V usage is TRBV10-2 and J usage is TRBJ2-3, with 11 positions matching TRBD2. The germline CDR1 and CDR2 sequences are WSHSY and SAAADI. The CDR3 length is 15 residues. Losses at the gene ends were 6 bases for V and 4 bases for J; bases not matched to a gene: 6. CDR3 region: CASRALAGESDTQYF. In nucleotides, the CDR3 is TGCGCCAGCAGGGCACTAGCGGGGGAATCAGATACGCAGTATTTT.

This clonotype was seen just once. V usage is TRBV29-1 and J usage is TRBJ1-5; D is undetermined. This CDR3 spans 14 amino acids. In germline, CDR1 is SQVTM, CDR2 ANQGSEA. V gave up 5 bases and J gave up 0 bases, with 11 bases separating them. CDR3 amino acids: CSVRDDDSNQPQHF. Here the CDR3 DNA reads TGCAGCGTTAGAGACGATGATAGCAATCAGCCCCAGCATTTT.

A note on this clonotype: This CDR3 fails to terminate in the conserved phenylalanine or tryptophan, so it likely reflects a read error. The chain carries TRBV5-1 and TRBJ1-1, with D possibly being TRBD1 (6 bases). This CDR3 comprises 15 residues. Germline lookup yields CDR1 SGHRS and CDR2 YFSETQ. Trimming took off 4 bases at V and 4 bases at J, with 17 bases between the two ends. The chain's CDR3 is CASSPPGAGSTEAFS. CDR3 DNA: TGCGCCAGCAGCCCTCCAGGGGCCGGGAGCACTGAAGCTTTCTCT.

The chain joins TRBV10-3 to TRBJ1-5; D not certain. V was cut by 10 bases and J by 5 bases, with 15 bases left in between. There are 13 residues in the CDR3. Germline V gene lookup returns CDR1 ENHRY and CDR2 SYGVKD. Here the CDR3 reads CATSGQRDQPQHF. CDR3 nucleotides: TGTGCCACCTCGGGTCAGAGGGATCAGCCCCAGCATTTT.